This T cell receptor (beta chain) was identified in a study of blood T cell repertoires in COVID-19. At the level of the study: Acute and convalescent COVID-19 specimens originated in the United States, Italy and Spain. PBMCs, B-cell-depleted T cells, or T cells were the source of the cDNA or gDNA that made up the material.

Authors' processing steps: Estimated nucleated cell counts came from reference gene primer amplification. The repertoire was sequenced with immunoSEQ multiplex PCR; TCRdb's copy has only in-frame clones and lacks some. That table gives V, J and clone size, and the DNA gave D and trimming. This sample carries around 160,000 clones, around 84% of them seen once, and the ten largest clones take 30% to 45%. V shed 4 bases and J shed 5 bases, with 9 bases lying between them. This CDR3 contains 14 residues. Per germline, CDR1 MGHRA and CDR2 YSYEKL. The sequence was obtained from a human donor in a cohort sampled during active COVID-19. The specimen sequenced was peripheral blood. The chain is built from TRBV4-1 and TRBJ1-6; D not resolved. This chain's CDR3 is CASSPGGNNSPLHF. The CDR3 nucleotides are TGCGCCAGCAGCCCTGGAGGGAATAATTCACCCCTCCACTTT.